This entry features one T cell receptor beta chain sequence. Its antigen is currently unknown. The germline V gene encodes CDR1 SEHNR and CDR2 FQNEAQ (reference sequence). The trim removed 4 bases at V and 8 bases at J, leaving 4 bases unmatched. The CDR3 has 14 amino acids. This sample was included in a study of identical twins. Study-wide results and caveats: The study found that models underestimated out-of-frame TCR alpha sharing in monozygotic twins.

TCRdb analysed the 5' RACE reads with MiXCR anew, one entry per CDR3 protein. The sample records approximately 680,000 distinct CDR3 sequences, about 7% being singletons. The data were also submitted as part of a second study, on yellow fever vaccine responses in identical twins.

The rearrangement joins TRBV7-9 to TRBJ2-1, with TRBD1 identical over 11 bases. Sample: PBMCs. The sequence was obtained from a young woman in good health. CDR3 region: CASSSGTGGYEQFF. CDR3 nucleotide sequence: TGTGCCAGCAGCTCCGGGACAGGGGGGTATGAGCAGTTCTTC.